The 24 T cell receptor beta chains listed next were all sequenced from one sample in a study of blood T cell repertoires in COVID-19 (dated by TCRdb to 2018 to 2021). The receptor library was made with the immunoSEQ multiplex PCR assay. The table comes from immuneACCESS by way of TCRdb, which keeps in-frame sequences with V and J called. Part of the clones is missing from these tables; in studies checked, under half for an unresolved V gene and the rest for unknown reasons. This sample has some 390,000 clones in its table, and 89% of those were observed once. Of the sample, 1.5% to 1.7% falls within the top ten clones. Sequenced sample: peripheral blood. These receptors all stem from a woman aged 40-49 years with COVID-19, enrolled during active disease.

The chain is built from TRBV28 and TRBJ2-5; 9 bases match TRBD1. Looked up from germline, CDR1 is MDHEN and CDR2 is SYDVKM. The CDR3 covers 16 residues. Losses at the gene ends were 6 bases for V and 4 bases for J; bases not matched to a gene: 12. In DNA, the CDR3 is TGTGCCAGCAGCGAAGGGGGACAGGGAGGGTTAGAGACCCAGTACTTC. Encoded protein: CASSEGGQGGLETQYF.

The chain recombines TRBV6-1 with TRBJ2-1; weak D call: TRBD1 (5 bases). This CDR3 comprises 14 residues. Germline V gives CDR1 MNHNS, CDR2 SASEGT. The germline V and J ends were trimmed by 2 bases and 6 bases, with 11 bases remaining between them. The CDR3 sequence is CASSESLRGNEQFF. DNA for the CDR3: TGTGCCAGCAGTGAAAGCCTTAGGGGCAATGAGCAGTTCTTC.

This chain's CDR3 is CASRPWTWEMNEQFF. The CDR3 DNA sequence: TGTGCCAGTAGACCCTGGACGTGGGAGATGAATGAGCAGTTCTTC. The V call is TRBV19, the J call TRBJ2-1; tentatively, D is TRBD2 (5 bases). Germline V lookup: CDR1 LNHDA, CDR2 SQIVND (reference sequence). There are 15 residues in the CDR3. Trimming removed 6 bases from V and 7 bases from J, with 19 bases in between. Supplemented by reference TRBV19 and TRBJ2-1, the full variable domain reads DGGITQSPKYLFRKEGQNVTLSCEQNLNHDAMYWYRQDPGQGLRLIYYSQIVNDFQKGDIAEGYSVSREKKESFPLTVTSAQKNPTAFYLCASRPWTWEMNEQFFGPGTRLTVL.

V usage is TRBV28 and J usage is TRBJ2-2, with a weak D call TRBD2 (5 bases). From germline, CDR1 is MDHEN and CDR2 SYDVKM. Trimming took off 6 bases at V and 6 bases at J, with 8 bases between the two ends. The CDR3 has 12 amino acids. The CDR3 sequence is CASSLRAGELFF. CDR3 in DNA: TGTGCCAGCAGCTTGAGGGCCGGGGAGCTGTTTTTT.

This clone was observed a single time. This sequence joins TRBV6-5 and TRBJ1-5, with a possible D match to TRBD1 (6 bases). CDR3 length: 14 amino acids. The ends were cut back, 5 bases at V and 4 bases at J, with 12 bases in the middle. The germline V gene has CDR1 MNHEY and CDR2 SVGAGI. The CDR3 here is CASSPRTVNQPQHF. For the CDR3, the DNA is TGTGCCAGCAGTCCCAGGACAGTAAATCAGCCCCAGCATTTT.

This chain links TRBV18 with TRBJ2-5, with D possibly being TRBD2 (6 bases). The CDR3 has 15 amino acids. Germline V gene lookup returns CDR1 KGHSH and CDR2 LQKENI. Trimming shortened V by 2 bases and J by 4 bases, and 14 bases separated the two germline ends. The CDR3 protein is CASSPSGGWSETQYF. CDR3 sequence (DNA): TGTGCCAGCTCACCAAGCGGAGGGTGGTCAGAGACCCAGTACTTC.

The chain has TRBV7-8 and TRBJ2-1; D call uncertain. The CDR3 sequence is 17 residues long. Germline assignment: CDR1 SGHVS and CDR2 FQNEAQ. The germline V and J ends were trimmed by 5 bases and 0 bases, with 17 bases remaining between them. The CDR3 sequence: CASSAPRSGGSYNEQFF. DNA for the CDR3: TGTGCCAGCAGCGCTCCCCGATCCGGCGGCTCCTACAATGAGCAGTTCTTC.

The chain couples TRBV20-1 to TRBJ1-1; D uncertain. V was shortened by 5 bases and J by 8 bases, with 12 bases between the two germline ends. The CDR3 has 11 amino acids. Germline CDR1 and CDR2: DFQATT and SNEGSKA (reference sequence). CDR3 bases: TGCAGTGCTTATGACACTCCAGAAGCTTTCTTT. It encodes CSAYDTPEAFF.

The V call is TRBV5-1, the J call TRBJ1-1, with 7 bases fitting TRBD1. Germline CDR1 is SGHRS and CDR2 is YFSETQ. This CDR3 comprises 15 residues. V dropped 4 bases and J dropped 1; count of bases not matched to a gene: 7. The CDR3 DNA reads TGCGCCAGCAGCCCGTACACAGGGGAGAACACTGAAGCTTTCTTT. Its protein is CASSPYTGENTEAFF.

V is TRBV2 and J is TRBJ1-4, with D possibly matching TRBD1 (5 bases). The CDR3 consists of 14 residues. Germline V gene sequence: CDR1 SNHLY, CDR2 FYNNEI. V lost 4 bases to trimming and J lost 8 bases, with 14 bases between them. CDR3 DNA: TGTGCCAGCAGTGGCGGGACTTTTTTAGAAAAACTGTTTTTT. As protein: CASSGGTFLEKLFF.

The chain joins TRBV14 to TRBJ2-1, with 12 bases lining up with TRBD2. The germline CDR1 and CDR2 sequences are SGHDN and FVKESK. The CDR3 spans 17 residues. J lost 2 bases, V lost 4 bases, and 6 bases had no gene match. CDR3 DNA: TGTGCCAGCAGCCCGGGACTAGCGGGCCCAGCCTACAATGAGCAGTTCTTC. Translating gives CASSPGLAGPAYNEQFF.

This sequence joins TRBV7-2 and TRBJ2-7; D is perhaps TRBD2 (6 bases). Deletions cut 5 bases from V and 6 bases from J, with 11 bases between. The CDR3 length is 12 residues. From germline, CDR1 is SGHTA and CDR2 FQGNSA. CDR3 sequence reads: CASSPAGGEQYF. The CDR3 DNA reads TGTGCCAGCAGCCCAGCCGGGGGCGAGCAGTACTTC.

Here the CDR3 reads CASSLRGQGYGYTF. The CDR3 DNA follows: TGTGCCAGCAGTTTAAGGGGACAGGGCTATGGCTACACCTTC. V usage is TRBV28 and J usage is TRBJ1-2; TRBD1 matches at 9 bases. In germline, CDR1 is MDHEN, CDR2 SYDVKM. This CDR3 has 14 residues. Trimming took 2 bases from V and 4 from J; bases not matched to a gene: 2.

V gene TRBV5-1 combines with J gene TRBJ2-5; D is unresolved. The CDR3 is 11 amino acids. Trimming stripped 4 bases from V and 5 bases from J, with 6 bases between. From germline, CDR1 is SGHRS and CDR2 YFSETQ. The CDR3 loop reads CASSGLETQYF. Written as DNA, the CDR3 is TGCGCCAGCAGCGGCCTGGAGACCCAGTACTTC.

J is TRBJ2-7 and V is TRBV7-6, with D unclear. Germline CDR1 SGHVS, CDR2 FNYEAQ. This CDR3 is 13 amino acids long. V lost 9 bases and J 0 bases, leaving 12 bases between the germline ends. CDR3 sequence (DNA): TGTGCCAGTGGGCAGGTGCTCTCCTACGAGCAGTACTTC. The encoded protein is CASGQVLSYEQYF.

The chain recombines TRBV6-2 or TRBV6-3 with TRBJ2-7; 9 bases line up with TRBD1. CDR3 length equals 17 residues. The V and J ends lost 4 bases and 2 bases, in that order; junction bases with no gene match: 12. Germline V gene data show CDR1 as MNHEY and CDR2 as SVGEGT. The CDR3 DNA sequence: TGTGCCAGCAGTTTTACCCCGGGACAGGGACAAACCTACGAGCAGTACTTC. It codes for CASSFTPGQGQTYEQYF.

This clone was observed a single time. The rearrangement links TRBV10-3 to TRBJ2-1; the match to TRBD2 covers 8 bases. The CDR3 has 18 amino acids. V dropped 4 bases and J dropped 1; count of bases not matched to a gene: 12. Germline values: CDR1 ENHRY, CDR2 SYGVKD. CDR3: CAISVPSRGGSSYNEQFF. The CDR3 DNA reads as TGTGCCATCAGTGTTCCCTCCCGGGGGGGCAGTTCCTACAATGAGCAGTTCTTC.

This chain links TRBV7-3 with TRBJ2-1, with 7 bases that match TRBD1. V shed 4 bases and J 7 bases; nucleotides not matched to a gene: 10. In germline, CDR1 is SGHTA, CDR2 FQGTGA. The CDR3 is 15 amino acids. CDR3 sequence (DNA): TGTGCCAGCAGCTCCTCGCCGGGACAGTTTAATGAGCAGTTCTTC. Residues: CASSSSPGQFNEQFF.

The chain links TRBV2 to TRBJ2-7; 7 bases agree with TRBD2. CDR1 SNHLY and CDR2 FYNNEI come from the germline V gene. The CDR3 loop spans 14 amino acids. V lost 6 bases and J lost 1; bases outside the gene matches: 6. CDR3 protein: CASRVTSPSYEQYF. The DNA for the CDR3 is TGTGCCAGCAGGGTGACTAGCCCTTCCTACGAGCAGTACTTC.

This clone was counted only a few times. The gene calls are TRBV27 and TRBJ2-1, with 9 bases aligning to TRBD1. The J segment lost 2 bases and the V segment lost 4 bases, leaving 3 bases of the junction unmatched. This CDR3 is built from 15 residues. Germline CDR1 MNHEY, CDR2 SMNVEV (reference sequence). The CDR3 region has the DNA TGTGCCAGCAGTTGGACAGGGGATCCCTACAATGAGCAGTTCTTC. It yields the protein CASSWTGDPYNEQFF.

The chain links TRBV7-8 to TRBJ2-1, with 8 bases matching TRBD1. In germline, CDR1 is SGHVS, CDR2 FQNEAQ. The CDR3 has 14 residues. Trimming took 3 bases from V and 7 from J; bases not matched to a gene: 5. The CDR3 here is CASSFGQGVNEQFF. The CDR3 region has the DNA TGTGCCAGCAGCTTTGGACAGGGTGTGAATGAGCAGTTCTTC.

The chain carries TRBV7-9 and TRBJ1-4, with unresolved D. Germline assignment: CDR1 SEHNR and CDR2 FQNEAQ (reference sequence). Trimming took off 0 bases at V and 5 bases at J, with 10 bases between the two ends. The CDR3 consists of 15 residues. DNA for the CDR3: TGTGCCAGCAGCTTAGCCGGGTCCCTAAATGAAAAACTGTTTTTT. Translating it yields CASSLAGSLNEKLFF.

This sequence joins TRBV5-4 and TRBJ2-1, with D hard to call. The CDR3 loop spans 14 amino acids. The germline V gene encodes CDR1 SGHNT and CDR2 YYREEE (reference sequence). V dropped 2 bases and J dropped 5 bases, with 11 bases sitting between them. The CDR3 DNA follows: TGTGCCAGCAGCTTAGACATAGGTGACAATGAGCAGTTCTTC. Amino acids: CASSLDIGDNEQFF. The variable domain in full, with the rest retrieved from reference TRBV5-4 and TRBJ2-1, is ETGVTQSPTHLIKTRGQQVTLRCSSQSGHNTVSWYQQALGQGPQFIFQYYREEENGRGNFPPRFSGLQFPNYSSELNVNALELDDSALYLCASSLDIGDNEQFFGPGTRLTVL.

The rearrangement joins TRBV10-1 to TRBJ2-1, with TRBD2 matching over 8 bases. Trimming took 6 bases from V and 0 from J; bases not matched to a gene: 7. The CDR3 consists of 16 residues. Germline V CDR1 and CDR2: WNHNN, SYGVQD (reference sequence). The CDR3 nucleotides are TGCGCCAGCAGGATCGCGGGAGGAGTCTCCTACAATGAGCAGTTCTTC. This codes for CASRIAGGVSYNEQFF.